This entry concerns a single TCR beta chain. Per germline, CDR1 SEHNR and CDR2 FQNEAQ (reference sequence). V lost 2 bases and J 0 bases, leaving 11 bases between the germline ends. CDR3 length: 16 amino acids. These data are taken from a study of T cell responses to AZD1222 COVID-19 vaccine. Profiled with immunoSEQ multiplex PCR; TCRdb holds only in-frame clones, not every one. The sample records tens of thousands of clones, 80% to 95% being singletons. The chain carries TRBV7-9 and TRBJ1-3; D is unclear. The sequence was obtained from an adult in good health. The sample was peripheral blood, taken on day 0 of MenACWY control vaccination. In nucleotides, the CDR3 is TGTGCCAGCAGCTTACCGGCCGGGGACTCTGGAAACACCATATATTTT. This gives the protein CASSLPAGDSGNTIYF.